These T cell receptor beta chains were read from a single sample in a study of blood T cells in healthy people across ages. One entry per CDR3 protein results from TCRdb running MiXCR on the 5' RACE reads. The table has 900,000 to 950,000 distinct CDR3 sequences, almost 30% seen once; the top ten hold roughly 10%. This sample was shared with a second study, whose subject was T cells of mothers and their children.

Sequenced: blood. These receptors all stem from a woman aged 40 to 50 in good health. Each CDR3 is given with its conserved first and last residue. Fields, in order: clone size, D gene, J gene, V gene, CDR3 DNA, CDR3 protein. A D gene is named only where the DNA matches it firmly. Size values are once, few and many counts, or a class for expanded clones, and some rows have none.

clone_size: NA; d_call: NA; j_call: TRBJ2-4; v_call: TRBV27; cdr3_nt: TGTGCCAGCAGGGGCAGGGTCGCCAAAAACATTCAGTACTTC; cdr3_aa: CASRGRVAKNIQYF
clone_size: NA; d_call: TRBD1; j_call: TRBJ1-1; v_call: TRBV7-2; cdr3_nt: TGTGCCAGCAGCCTGGACAGGGACCGCACTGAAGCTTTCTTT; cdr3_aa: CASSLDRDRTEAFF
clone_size: few; d_call: TRBD2; j_call: TRBJ2-3; v_call: TRBV7-9; cdr3_nt: TGTGCCAGCAGCTTGGTCGAGCGGGGGCGCACAGATACGCAGTATTTT; cdr3_aa: CASSLVERGRTDTQYF
clone_size: NA; d_call: NA; j_call: TRBJ1-1; v_call: TRBV7-2; cdr3_nt: TGTGCCAGCAGCTTAAGAGTACAGCACACTGAAGCTTTCTTT; cdr3_aa: CASSLRVQHTEAFF
clone_size: NA; d_call: NA; j_call: TRBJ1-4; v_call: TRBV18; cdr3_nt: TGTGCCAGCTCACCGGCCGCCGGGGGCGGTCTAGGAAAACTGTTTTTT; cdr3_aa: CASSPAAGGGLGKLFF
clone_size: NA; d_call: NA; j_call: TRBJ2-3; v_call: TRBV18; cdr3_nt: TGTGCCAGCCAACCACAGAGACAAAGCACAGATACGCAGTATTTT; cdr3_aa: CASQPQRQSTDTQYF
clone_size: many; d_call: TRBD1; j_call: TRBJ2-7; v_call: TRBV20-1; cdr3_nt: TGCAGTGCCCCTCCAGGGGGTAGCGCTACCTACGAGCAGTACTTC; cdr3_aa: CSAPPGGSATYEQYF
clone_size: NA; d_call: NA; j_call: TRBJ2-7; v_call: TRBV12-3/TRBV12-4; cdr3_nt: TGTGCCAGCAGTTTCGGACAGTGGAAACCGGAGCAGTACTTC; cdr3_aa: CASSFGQWKPEQYF
clone_size: few; d_call: TRBD2; j_call: TRBJ2-5; v_call: TRBV5-1; cdr3_nt: TGCGCCAGCAGCTCGGGGACTAGCGGGGGTGGAGAGACCCAGTACTTC; cdr3_aa: CASSSGTSGGGETQYF
clone_size: many; d_call: NA; j_call: TRBJ2-5; v_call: TRBV7-2; cdr3_nt: TGTGCCAGCAGCCGAGAAACAGGGACCCAGTACTTC; cdr3_aa: CASSRETGTQYF
clone_size: NA; d_call: NA; j_call: TRBJ1-2; v_call: TRBV20-1; cdr3_nt: TGCAGTGCTCTGCCCCAGGATATACACTATGGCTACACCTTC; cdr3_aa: CSALPQDIHYGYTF
clone_size: few; d_call: NA; j_call: TRBJ2-3; v_call: TRBV25-1; cdr3_nt: TGTGCCAGCAGTGACGTCAGGGTAGATACGCAGTATTTT; cdr3_aa: CASSDVRVDTQYF
clone_size: NA; d_call: NA; j_call: TRBJ1-1; v_call: TRBV5-5; cdr3_nt: TGTGCCAGCAGCCCGGGGGGAGTCAGGGGCACTGAAGCTTTCTTT; cdr3_aa: CASSPGGVRGTEAFF
clone_size: few; d_call: NA; j_call: TRBJ2-1; v_call: TRBV5-1; cdr3_nt: TGCGCCAGCAGCTTGGAGAGATACTACAATGAGCAGTTCTTC; cdr3_aa: CASSLERYYNEQFF
clone_size: many; d_call: TRBD1; j_call: TRBJ2-7; v_call: TRBV6-1; cdr3_nt: TGTGCCAGCAGGGACAGGGGGAGTTCCTACGAGCAGTACTTC; cdr3_aa: CASRDRGSSYEQYF
clone_size: NA; d_call: TRBD1; j_call: TRBJ2-1; v_call: TRBV20-1; cdr3_nt: TGCAGCGTTATGACAGGGGGGATTAGCGATGAGCAGTTCTTC; cdr3_aa: CSVMTGGISDEQFF
clone_size: many; d_call: TRBD1; j_call: TRBJ2-1; v_call: TRBV27; cdr3_nt: TGTGCCAGCAGTTTAGCAGGGGGCTCTAACAATGAGCAGTTCTTC; cdr3_aa: CASSLAGGSNNEQFF